This record looks at one T cell receptor beta chain sequence and its context. The specificity of this receptor is unknown. The input lacks base qualities; no much larger clone sits a single base away. Libraries were prepared through the immunoSEQ multiplex PCR assay. The multiplex PCR relied on a mix of 60 forward primers for TCR Vbeta segments and 13 reverse primers for TCR Jbeta segments. Amplification of the CDR3 region of rearranged TCR beta genes was performed with a multiplex PCR assay on genomic DNA. Amplified TCR beta libraries were sequenced as 87-base-pair reads on the Illumina HiSeq System. As for the authors' bioinformatics: Across the roughly 700 repertoires, a later analysis counted roughly 84 million unique TCR beta chains, roughly 11 million of which were shared by at least two donors. Raw reads were error-corrected and collapsed into unique sequences with a nearest-neighbor algorithm that merged closely related sequences to remove PCR and sequencing errors. Alignment of CDR3 sequences to IMGT reference sequences was used to assign V, D and J gene segments. For a sequence to be retained, a match of at least six nucleotides was required to both a V gene segment and a J gene segment. Rearrangements were called productive when the CDR3 lacked stop codons and stayed in frame with V and J; all others were non-productive. Following IMGT convention, CDR3 was defined as the stretch from the second conserved V-encoded cysteine to the conserved J-encoded phenylalanine. The earlier analysis of some 540 of the donors excluded any sequence lacking an unambiguous match to a single V gene segment. An earlier analysis of 587 of the donors called V segments functional above 56.7% productive rearrangements and segregating when the between-donor standard deviation exceeded 5%. A statistical classification framework was built for diagnosing cytomegalovirus status from the catalog of TCR beta chain sequences. In a later analysis, V and J genes were assigned by comparing TCR nucleotide sequences against IMGT/GENE-DB human TR gene sequences. In a later analysis, CDR3 sequences and most-parsimonious VDJ recombination scenarios were assigned using the TCRdist pipeline. In a later analysis, every TCR beta chain was defined by the combination of its CDR3 amino acid sequence and its V-gene family, and reads without a unique V-gene family were dropped. A later analysis removed several hundred highly shared, low-generation-probability nucleotide sequences to deal with suspected cross-contamination and a sequencing artifact. In a later analysis, a clonal expansion index for each public chain was calculated from normalized within-repertoire ranks of inferred template counts. Generation probabilities in a later analysis came from a VDJ recombination model fitted to out-of-frame rearrangements, and those results were checked against IGoR. A later analysis scored TCR-TCR, TCR-HLA and TCR-CMV co-occurrence with hypergeometric tests, applying a repertoire-size bias correction to TCR pairs. To estimate false discovery rates, a later analysis permuted the HLA or CMV assignments 20 times. In a later analysis, co-occurring TCRs were grouped using DBSCAN, and TCRdist sequence similarity was added for clustering within HLA-allele-positive subsets. Repertoires with fewer than 30,000 or more than 120,000 public chains, plus five repertoires with anomalous nucleotide sharing, were excluded from co-occurrence clustering. TCRdb provides this immuneACCESS table in a form limited to in-frame rearrangements. Some clones are lacking; in checked studies, under half of them reflect an unresolved V gene, and why the rest are absent is not known. That table gives V, J and clone size, and the DNA gave D and trimming. The sample table shows 150,000 to 200,000 clones, and around nine tenths are seen once. The ten largest account for 1.5% to 2% of the sample.

The sample belongs to a study of cytomegalovirus exposure and HLA in healthy donors (dated by TCRdb to 2015 to 2018). With respect to the entire study: An earlier analysis of roughly 610 of the donors reported 250 to 350 Gb of sequence data and 95 million to 130 million unique TCR beta sequences obtained from approximately 180 million T cells. An early release that covered about 600 HLA-typed donors contained 300 to 350 gigabases of sequencing data and 80 million or so unique TCR sequences. Of the roughly 400 genotyped donors, around 81% fell in the genetic ancestry cluster associated with self-reported Caucasian donors. The study aimed to test whether signatures of past pathogen exposure could be identified by cataloging public T cell receptors. Using immunosequencing, the study profiled T cell repertoires from roughly 650 subjects and related those repertoires to cytomegalovirus serostatus. In addition to the first cohort of several hundred subjects, a separate validation cohort of 120 different subjects was used. To predict cytomegalovirus infection status, the study combined high-throughput TCR immunosequencing, statistical association of individual TCRs with disease status, and machine learning. To study patterns of TCR occurrence, a later analysis re-analyzed previously published TCR beta repertoires from 666 donors and added high-resolution HLA genotyping. Rather than drawing on any new phenotypic data, the later analysis identified candidate immune exposures from TCR beta sequences and the way those sequences occurred across donors. To decide whether each TCR beta V gene segment behaved as functional or pseudogenic, an earlier analysis of some 540 of the donors relied on high-throughput TCR beta sequencing. Donor age, sex, ethnicity and CMV serostatus were compiled together with the repertoire data. In a later genetic analysis, genome-wide SNP genotypes for about three fifths of the 666 donors were used, and that subset was treated as a discovery cohort. Every repertoire in the discovery cohort had been generated on one and the same sequencing platform. Class I and class II HLA loci were covered by the typing at four-digit resolution. Typing coverage varied by locus: roughly 629-640 donors for A, B, C, DRB1 and DQB1; approximately 500 for DQA1; more than 600 for DPA1; approximately 470 for DPB1. Because of strong linkage in the cohort, four to six DR-DQ haplotypes were treated as single units for association and clustering. Across about 380 genotyped donors of the cohort, an average of approximately 200,000 unique TCR beta nucleotide sequences per donor were sequenced, and around 20% of those sequences were non-productive. What the study reported, not specific to this receptor: In an earlier analysis of 587 of the donors, most TCR beta V segments were observed in productive rearrangements about 90% or about 30% of the time, broadly matching IMGT annotations. The only immune exposure information available for the cohort was CMV serostatus. Because some donors lacked HLA typing at each locus, the association tests relied only on the typed subset. The authors suggested that the approach could potentially be extended to other disease states and immunological phenotypes. A total of 164 TCR beta chains were listed by the study as associated with cytomegalovirus. A further reported finding was that TCR beta sequences accurately predicted the HLA-A and HLA-B alleles for most subjects in the first cohort. While some public TCRs were present in many individuals, most TCR sequences turned up only very rarely across donors. Linkage disequilibrium might explain the correlated functional status among segregating V segments, but an unknown experimental factor could not be excluded. Most CMV-associated TCR beta chains appeared to be HLA-restricted in a later analysis, and the HLA associations seemed to be driven largely by CMV exposure. The sequencing pipeline was judged likely to have produced a cluster of highly shared sequence variants as a technical artifact. The presence/absence analyses assumed that sequencing depth was roughly uniform across donors, and that assumption may not be true. According to a later analysis, parvovirus B19, influenza, CMV and Epstein-Barr virus appeared linked to several top co-occurrence clusters. A later analysis found that HLA-associated TCR beta chains were more clonally expanded and had lower generation probabilities than equally common non-associated chains. Because counts were too low, around 18 rarely observed V segments, including chromosome 9 orphons, were left out of the earlier analysis of approximately 580 of the donors. Because the 87-base-pair reads could not distinguish some IMGT-functional V segments, including TRBV6-2 and TRBV6-3, those segments were excluded. When HLA alleles, especially DR and DQ, strongly co-occurred, attributing TCR associations to individual alleles was difficult. Cytomegalovirus status was reported to be diagnosed by the classifier with high specificity and sensitivity in both the original and validation cohorts. Three of the identified cytomegalovirus-associated TCR beta chains were confirmed in vitro to be specific for cytomegalovirus antigens. In a later analysis, 16,951 TCR beta sequences were associated with specific HLA alleles at a false discovery rate of 0.05. Only TCR beta chains were sequenced in this cohort, and the absence of alpha or paired-chain data limited detectable features. In a later genetic analysis, fewer N-insertions in productive TCRs were reported among donors in an Asian-associated ancestry cluster than the roughly 700-donor mean. A later analysis found that TCR association rates varied across HLA loci, with DRB1 alleles showing the most associated TCRs and HLA-C alleles the fewest. An association between a missense DCLRE1C variant and V-gene and J-gene trimming of TCR beta chains was found in a later genetic analysis and replicated in an independent cohort.

Taken from the germline V gene (reference sequence), the CDR1 and CDR2 loops are MNHNY and SVGAGI. The CDR3 has 14 amino acids, counting the end cysteine and phenylalanine. Left in the record is the CDR3 DNA by itself, 42 bases read in frame from the first base. V is pared back by 3 bases and J by 0 bases, with 9 bases lying between the germline termini. The cohort consisted of 650 to 850 healthy bone marrow donors. At the time of sampling, all cohort members were nominally healthy, though unrecorded immune exposures were likely present. The donor was CMV seronegative and was included in the group of about 350 seronegative cohort members. A peripheral blood sample was collected from each donor, and TCR beta sequencing was performed on peripheral blood mononuclear cells. Genomic DNA was extracted from the blood cell samples with the Qiagen DNeasy Blood Extraction Kit.

This chain is built from TRBV6-6 and TRBJ2-7; the D gene cannot be resolved reliably. Sequences were obtained from PBMCs. This TCR derives from a woman aged 18-30 years in good health and CMV-seronegative. CDR3 loop: CASSYERSSYEQYF. The DNA is as follows: TGTGCCAGCAGTTATGAAAGGAGCTCCTACGAGCAGTACTTC.